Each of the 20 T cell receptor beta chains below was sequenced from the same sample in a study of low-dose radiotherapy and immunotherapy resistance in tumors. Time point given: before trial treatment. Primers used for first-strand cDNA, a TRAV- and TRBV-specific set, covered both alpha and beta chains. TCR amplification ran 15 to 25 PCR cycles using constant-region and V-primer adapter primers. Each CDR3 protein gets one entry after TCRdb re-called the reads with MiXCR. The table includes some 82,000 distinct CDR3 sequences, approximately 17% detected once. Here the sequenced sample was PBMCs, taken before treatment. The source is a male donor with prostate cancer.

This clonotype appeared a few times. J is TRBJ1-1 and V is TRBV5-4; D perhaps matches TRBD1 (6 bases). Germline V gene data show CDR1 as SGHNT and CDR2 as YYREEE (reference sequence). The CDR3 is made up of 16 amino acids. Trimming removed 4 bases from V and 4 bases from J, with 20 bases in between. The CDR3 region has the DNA TGTGCCAGCAGCCCTACCCCACAGGGTTTGGGCACTGAAGCTTTCTTT. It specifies CASSPTPQGLGTEAFF.

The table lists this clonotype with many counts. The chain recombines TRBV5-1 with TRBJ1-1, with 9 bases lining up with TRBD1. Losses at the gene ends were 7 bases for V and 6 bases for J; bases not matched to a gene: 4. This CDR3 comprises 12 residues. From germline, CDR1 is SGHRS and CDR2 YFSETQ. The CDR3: CASQDRGAEAFF. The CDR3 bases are TGCGCCAGCCAGGACAGGGGCGCTGAAGCTTTCTTT.

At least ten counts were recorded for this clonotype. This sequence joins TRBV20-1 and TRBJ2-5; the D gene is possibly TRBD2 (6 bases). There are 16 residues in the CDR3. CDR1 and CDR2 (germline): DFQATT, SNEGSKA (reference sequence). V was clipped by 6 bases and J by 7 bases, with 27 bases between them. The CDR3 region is CSAPLHSSGQERTQYF. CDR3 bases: TGCAGTGCCCCACTGCATAGTAGCGGACAAGAACGGACCCAGTACTTC.

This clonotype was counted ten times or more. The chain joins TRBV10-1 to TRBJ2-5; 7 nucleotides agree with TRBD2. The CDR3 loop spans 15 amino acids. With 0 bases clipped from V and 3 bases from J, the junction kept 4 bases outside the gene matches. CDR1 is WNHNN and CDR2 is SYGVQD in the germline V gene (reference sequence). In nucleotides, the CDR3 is TGCGCCAGCAGTGAGTCGGGCAGCGGGGAAGAGACCCAGTACTTC. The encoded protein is CASSESGSGEETQYF.

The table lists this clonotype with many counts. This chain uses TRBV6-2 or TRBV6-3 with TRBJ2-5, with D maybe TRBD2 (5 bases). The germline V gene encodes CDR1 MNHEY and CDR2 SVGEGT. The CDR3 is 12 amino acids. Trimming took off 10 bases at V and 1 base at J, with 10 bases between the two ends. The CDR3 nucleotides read TGTGCCACTAAGGGAGTCCAAGAGACCCAGTACTTC. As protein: CATKGVQETQYF.

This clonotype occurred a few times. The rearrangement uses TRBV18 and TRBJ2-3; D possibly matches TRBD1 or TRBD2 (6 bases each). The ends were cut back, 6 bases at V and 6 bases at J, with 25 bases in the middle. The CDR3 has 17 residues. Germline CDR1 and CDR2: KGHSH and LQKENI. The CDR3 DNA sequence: TGTGCCAGCTCCCCCCTGGGGGCAGGGAGGAATGCGGATACGCAGTATTTT. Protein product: CASSPLGAGRNADTQYF.

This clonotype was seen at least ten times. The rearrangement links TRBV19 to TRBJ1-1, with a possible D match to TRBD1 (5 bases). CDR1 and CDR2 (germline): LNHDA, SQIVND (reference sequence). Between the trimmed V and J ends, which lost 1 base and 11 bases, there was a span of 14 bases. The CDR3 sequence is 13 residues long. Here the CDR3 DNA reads TGTGCCAGTAGTATAGGCCGTGGGGACTTCGCTTTCTTT. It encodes CASSIGRGDFAFF.

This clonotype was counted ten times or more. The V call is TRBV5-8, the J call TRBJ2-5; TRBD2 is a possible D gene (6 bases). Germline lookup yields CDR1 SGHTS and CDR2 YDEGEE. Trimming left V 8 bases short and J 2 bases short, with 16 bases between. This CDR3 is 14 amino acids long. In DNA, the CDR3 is TGTGCCAGTGTACTGGGGGGTCGACAAGAGACCCAGTACTTC. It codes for CASVLGGRQETQYF.

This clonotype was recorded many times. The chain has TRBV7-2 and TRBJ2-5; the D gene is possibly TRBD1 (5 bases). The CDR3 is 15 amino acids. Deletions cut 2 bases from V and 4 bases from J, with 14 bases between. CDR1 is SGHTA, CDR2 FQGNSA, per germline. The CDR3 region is CASSLTTVQVETQYF. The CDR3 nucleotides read TGTGCCAGCAGCTTAACTACGGTACAGGTAGAGACCCAGTACTTC.

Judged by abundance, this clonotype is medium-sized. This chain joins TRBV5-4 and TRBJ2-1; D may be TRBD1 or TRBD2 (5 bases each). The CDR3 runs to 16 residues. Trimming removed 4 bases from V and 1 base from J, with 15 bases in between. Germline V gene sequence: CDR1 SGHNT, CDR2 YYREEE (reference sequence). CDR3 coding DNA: TGTGCCAGCAGCGGCCGGGACGGACTTTCCTACAATGAGCAGTTCTTC. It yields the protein CASSGRDGLSYNEQFF.

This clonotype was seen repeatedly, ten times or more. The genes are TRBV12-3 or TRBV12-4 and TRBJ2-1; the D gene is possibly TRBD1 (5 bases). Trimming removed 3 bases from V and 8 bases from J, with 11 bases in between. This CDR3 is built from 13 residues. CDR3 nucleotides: TGTGCCAGCAGTTTCGCCGACAGACATGAGCAGTTCTTC. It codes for CASSFADRHEQFF.

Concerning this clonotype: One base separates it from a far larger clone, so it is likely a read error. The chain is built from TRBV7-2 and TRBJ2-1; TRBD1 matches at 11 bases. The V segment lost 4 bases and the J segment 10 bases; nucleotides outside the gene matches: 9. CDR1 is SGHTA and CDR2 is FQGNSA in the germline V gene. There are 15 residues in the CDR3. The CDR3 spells CASSSRTGGLYEQFF. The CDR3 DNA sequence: TGTGCCAGCAGCTCGAGGACAGGGGGCCTCTACGAGCAGTTCTTC.

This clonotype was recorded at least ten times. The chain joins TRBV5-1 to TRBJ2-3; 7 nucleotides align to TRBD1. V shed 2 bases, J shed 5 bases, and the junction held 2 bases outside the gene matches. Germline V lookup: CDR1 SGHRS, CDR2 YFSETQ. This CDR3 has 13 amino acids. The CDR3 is CASSLYRGDTQYF. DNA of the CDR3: TGCGCCAGCAGCTTATACAGGGGAGATACGCAGTATTTT.

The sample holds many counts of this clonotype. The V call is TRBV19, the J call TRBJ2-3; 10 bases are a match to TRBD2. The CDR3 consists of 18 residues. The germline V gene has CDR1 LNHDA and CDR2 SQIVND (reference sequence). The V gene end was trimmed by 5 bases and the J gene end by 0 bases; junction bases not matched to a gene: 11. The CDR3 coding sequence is TGTGCCAGTAGTGGCAATAGCGGGGGGCACCCTAGCACAGATACGCAGTATTTT. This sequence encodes CASSGNSGGHPSTDTQYF.

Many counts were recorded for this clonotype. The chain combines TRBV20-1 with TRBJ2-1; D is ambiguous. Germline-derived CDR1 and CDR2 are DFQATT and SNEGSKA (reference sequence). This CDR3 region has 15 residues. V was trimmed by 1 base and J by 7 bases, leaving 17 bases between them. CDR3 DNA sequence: TGCAGTGCTAGAGCGACATCAAACGGATGGAATGAGCAGTTCTTC. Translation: CSARATSNGWNEQFF.

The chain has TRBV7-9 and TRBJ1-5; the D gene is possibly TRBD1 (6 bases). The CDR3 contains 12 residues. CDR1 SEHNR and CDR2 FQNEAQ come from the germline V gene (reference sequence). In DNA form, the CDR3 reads TGTGTCGTTACAGGGAGGGATAAGCCCCAGCATTTT. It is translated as CVVTGRDKPQHF.

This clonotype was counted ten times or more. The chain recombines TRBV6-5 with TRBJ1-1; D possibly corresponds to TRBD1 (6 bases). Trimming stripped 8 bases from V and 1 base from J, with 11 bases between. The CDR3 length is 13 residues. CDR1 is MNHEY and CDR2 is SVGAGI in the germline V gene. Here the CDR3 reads CASVGGANTEAFF. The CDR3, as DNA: TGTGCCAGCGTGGGGGGGGCGAACACTGAAGCTTTCTTT.

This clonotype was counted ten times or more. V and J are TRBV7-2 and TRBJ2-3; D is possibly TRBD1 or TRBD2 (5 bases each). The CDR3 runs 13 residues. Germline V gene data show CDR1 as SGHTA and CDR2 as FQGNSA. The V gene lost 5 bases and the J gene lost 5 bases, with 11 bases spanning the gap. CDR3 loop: CASSPSGQDTQYF. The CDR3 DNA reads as TGTGCCAGCAGCCCCTCGGGGCAAGATACGCAGTATTTT.

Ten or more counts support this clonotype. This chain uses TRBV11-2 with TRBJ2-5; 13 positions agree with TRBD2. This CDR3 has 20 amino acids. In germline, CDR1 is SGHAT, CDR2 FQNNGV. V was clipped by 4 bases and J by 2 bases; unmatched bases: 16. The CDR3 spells CASSSPRGRLAGGFQETQYF. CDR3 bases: TGTGCCAGCAGCTCCCCAAGAGGGCGACTAGCGGGGGGTTTTCAAGAGACCCAGTACTTC.

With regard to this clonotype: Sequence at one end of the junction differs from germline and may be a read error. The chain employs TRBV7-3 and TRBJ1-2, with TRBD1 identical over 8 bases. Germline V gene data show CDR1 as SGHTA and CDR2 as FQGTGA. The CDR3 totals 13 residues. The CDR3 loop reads CASSDRGGYGYAF. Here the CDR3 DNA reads TGTGCCAGCAGCGACAGGGGTGGCTATGGCTACGCCTTC.